Listed below are T cell receptor beta chains from one sample, sequenced in a study of blood T cell repertoires in COVID-19. Sequencing was performed with immunoSEQ multiplex PCR; in TCRdb, only in-frame clones are kept and a portion is missing. The repertoire holds roughly 160,000 clones, with approximately 80% as singletons. The specimen was PBMCs or T cells enriched from blood (not recorded which). These receptors all stem from a man between 50 and 59 years old who had recovered from COVID-19. Each CDR3 is given with its conserved first and last residue. A D gene is named only where the DNA matches it firmly. Rows give clone size only sometimes, using once, few, many, or a class for an expanded clone.

d_call	clone_size	cdr3_length	v_call	j_call	cdr3_aa	cdr3_nt
TRBD1	few	18	TRBV3-1/TRBV3-2	TRBJ2-6	CASSPRDRGQRWANVLTF	TGTGCCAGCAGCCCCCGGGACAGGGGGCAACGCTGGGCCAACGTCCTGACTTTC
TRBD2	-	17	TRBV5-1	TRBJ2-3	CASSLGASGGGGDTQYF	TGCGCCAGCAGCTTGGGCGCTAGCGGGGGCGGGGGAGATACGCAGTATTTT
TRBD1	-	17	TRBV19	TRBJ1-5	CASLRDRGDYSNQPQHF	TGTGCCAGTCTCCGGGACAGAGGGGATTATAGCAATCAGCCCCAGCATTTT
-	once	13	TRBV7-9	TRBJ1-5	CASSPSGNQPQHF	TGTGCCAGCAGCCCCAGCGGCAATCAGCCCCAGCATTTT
-	-	14	TRBV5-1	TRBJ2-2	CASRGGLNTGELFF	TGCGCCAGCAGGGGTGGGCTGAACACCGGGGAGCTGTTTTTT
-	-	13	TRBV18	TRBJ2-7	CASSPPGAYEQYF	TGTGCCAGCTCACCACCAGGGGCCTACGAGCAGTACTTC
TRBD1	-	15	TRBV18	TRBJ1-3	CASSQGQGAGNTIYF	TGTGCCAGCTCCCAGGGACAGGGAGCTGGAAACACCATATATTTT
TRBD2	-	18	TRBV7-9	TRBJ2-6	CASSQGLAGVLGANVLTF	TGTGCCAGCAGCCAAGGACTAGCGGGAGTACTTGGGGCCAACGTCCTGACTTTC
-	-	14	TRBV5-5	TRBJ2-5	CASSLDYAGSNQYF	TGTGCCAGCAGCTTGGATTACGCGGGGTCGAACCAGTACTTC
TRBD1	once	16	TRBV29-1	TRBJ1-2	CSVPTEVGQGWYGYTF	TGCAGCGTCCCCACCGAAGTCGGACAGGGGTGGTATGGCTACACCTTC
TRBD2	-	16	TRBV19	TRBJ2-5	CASSPRTSGGQETQYF	TGTGCCAGTAGCCCACGGACTAGCGGGGGCCAAGAGACCCAGTACTTC
TRBD2	-	15	TRBV3-1/TRBV3-2	TRBJ2-3	CASSRGGRGSDTQYF	TGTGCCAGCAGCCGGGGGGGAAGGGGATCGGATACGCAGTATTTT